This entry lists 30 T cell receptor beta chains sequenced from one sample in a study of blood T cells in healthy people across ages. Next came a second PCR, run for roughly 6 to 11 cycles, which used a sample-barcoded 5' primer along with a J-beta primer mix. A single record per CDR3 protein comes from TCRdb applying MiXCR to the 5' RACE reads. The data show some 860,000 distinct CDR3 sequences, with 45% to 70% seen just once and around a quarter held by the top ten. Sequencing used blood. The receptors stem from a man in his forties in good health.

The chain links TRBV24-1 to TRBJ2-1, with 8 positions matching TRBD2. The CDR3 spans 15 residues. In germline, CDR1 is KGHDR, CDR2 SFDVKD. With 4 bases clipped from V and 7 bases from J, the junction kept 8 bases outside the gene matches. Here the CDR3 reads CATSEGTRLQNEQFF. The CDR3 region has the DNA TGTGCCACCAGTGAGGGGACTAGGTTGCAGAATGAGCAGTTCTTC.

This clonotype has more than one count but fewer than ten. The V gene is TRBV5-1, the J gene TRBJ1-6; perhaps TRBD1 as D (6 bases). CDR1 is SGHRS, CDR2 YFSETQ, per germline. The CDR3 has 15 amino acids. V was clipped by 2 bases and J by 6 bases, with 12 bases between them. CDR3 sequence (DNA): TGCGCCAGCAGCTTCGGCAGGGGAGGTAATTCACCCCTCCACTTT. This gives the protein CASSFGRGGNSPLHF.

V gene TRBV12-3 or TRBV12-4 combines with J gene TRBJ1-1; a weak D match, TRBD1 (6 bases). The V gene lost 5 bases and the J gene lost 1 base, with 11 bases spanning the gap. The CDR3 length is 14 residues. CDR3 in amino acids: CASSTDRTNTEAFF. The CDR3 DNA is TGTGCCAGCAGTACCGACAGGACGAACACTGAAGCTTTCTTT.

The chain employs TRBV7-2 and TRBJ1-1, with no clear D. Per germline, CDR1 SGHTA and CDR2 FQGNSA. This CDR3 contains 14 residues. Trimming left V 5 bases short and J 1 base short, with 11 bases between. The CDR3 loop reads CASSVGRRNTEAFF. The CDR3 DNA is TGTGCCAGCAGCGTCGGACGGAGGAACACTGAAGCTTTCTTT.

The chain is built from TRBV12-3 or TRBV12-4 and TRBJ1-6; D is undetermined. This CDR3 is 13 amino acids long. Trimming cost V 7 bases and J 6 bases, with 10 bases left between them. In DNA, the CDR3 is TGTGCCAGCAAGGTGGCAGGTAATTCACCCCTCCACTTT. Its protein is CASKVAGNSPLHF.

This clonotype was observed a single time. The chain is built from TRBV9 and TRBJ2-1; D may be TRBD1 (6 bases). The CDR3 length is 15 residues. V was trimmed by 3 bases and J by 6 bases, leaving 16 bases between them. Germline V gives CDR1 SGDLS, CDR2 YYNGEE. Here the CDR3 reads CASSAGRGQANEQFF. DNA for the CDR3: TGTGCCAGCAGCGCCGGCAGGGGTCAGGCCAATGAGCAGTTCTTC.

This rearrangement joins TRBV29-1 to TRBJ1-2; no clear D. Per the germline V gene, CDR1 is SQVTM and CDR2 is ANQGSEA. Trimming pared 7 bases from V and 8 bases from J, leaving 14 bases between. The CDR3 sequence is 11 residues long. CDR3 residues: CSGRIGAGYTF. The CDR3 bases are TGCAGCGGACGGATAGGAGCCGGCTACACCTTC.

This clonotype was counted a few times. This sequence joins TRBV7-8 and TRBJ1-2; TRBD1 agrees at 7 bases. Germline CDR1 and CDR2: SGHVS and FQNEAQ. J lost 8 bases, V lost 5 bases, and 11 bases had no gene match. The CDR3 totals 14 residues. CDR3: CASSATGLGVGYTF. CDR3 nucleotides: TGTGCCAGCAGCGCGACAGGGCTAGGTGTCGGCTACACCTTC.

The sample holds a few counts of this clonotype. V is TRBV6-5 and J is TRBJ2-3; unclear D gene. Germline loops: CDR1 MNHEY, CDR2 SVGAGI. The CDR3 is 14 amino acids. The V end lost 6 bases, the J end lost 7 bases, and 17 bases lay between the germline ends. CDR3 loop: CASRSPSPSYTQYF. CDR3 DNA sequence: TGTGCCAGCAGGAGCCCATCTCCCAGCTATACGCAGTATTTT.

The chain combines TRBV5-1 with TRBJ2-7; 9 nucleotides agree with TRBD2. This CDR3 is built from 16 residues. Per the germline V gene, CDR1 is SGHRS and CDR2 is YFSETQ. Trimming cost V 0 bases and J 7 bases; bases outside gene matches: 11. The CDR3 DNA sequence: TGCGCCAGCAGCTTGGAGGGCGCGGGAGGGCTGGATGAGCAGTACTTC. Translating it yields CASSLEGAGGLDEQYF.

This clonotype was seen more than once but under ten times. The gene calls are TRBV28 and TRBJ1-5, with 7 bases matching TRBD1. Germline V CDR1 and CDR2: MDHEN, SYDVKM. The length of the CDR3 is 14 residues. V shed 4 bases and J 4 bases; nucleotides not matched to a gene: 4. CDR3 sequence: CASSYGTVNQPQHF. Here the CDR3 DNA reads TGTGCCAGCAGTTATGGGACAGTGAATCAGCCCCAGCATTTT.

This clonotype was counted many times. The J gene is TRBJ2-6, the V gene TRBV27; 10 bases align to TRBD1. The J segment lost 0 bases and the V segment lost 6 bases, leaving 8 bases of the junction unmatched. The germline V gene has CDR1 MNHEY and CDR2 SMNVEV (reference sequence). The CDR3 runs to 18 residues. The CDR3 reads CASSRAGTGVSGANVLTF. The CDR3 DNA follows: TGTGCCAGCAGCCGAGCCGGGACAGGGGTCTCTGGGGCCAACGTCCTGACTTTC.

This chain connects TRBV11-1 to TRBJ2-7; D might be TRBD1 (6 bases). The tail of the sequence fits TRBJ2-5 better, so the J call may be wrong. The CDR3 is made up of 15 amino acids. Germline V lookup: CDR1 SGHAT, CDR2 FQDESV (reference sequence). The DNA of the CDR3 is TGTGCCAGCACCCTTGGGGGCGAGAGAATTGAGACCCAGTACTTC. Amino acids: CASTLGGERIETQYF.

V and J are TRBV28 and TRBJ1-2; 8 nucleotides line up with TRBD1. Germline-derived CDR1 and CDR2 are MDHEN and SYDVKM. The length of the CDR3 is 14 residues. Germline trimming cut 6 bases from V and 4 bases from J; bases unmatched to any gene: 7. DNA of the CDR3: TGTGCCAGCAGCCGACAAACAGGGGGCTATGGCTACACCTTC. This translates into CASSRQTGGYGYTF.

The chain employs TRBV6-4 and TRBJ2-7; possibly TRBD2 for D (5 bases). From germline, CDR1 is MRHNA and CDR2 SNTAGT. This CDR3 has 14 residues. V was pared by 3 bases and J by 9 bases, with 18 bases between. DNA of the CDR3: TGTGCCAGCAGTGATGGGAAGGCTAGCAGAATGCAGTACTTC. This translates into CASSDGKASRMQYF.

This clonotype was recorded only once. The chain uses TRBV28 and TRBJ2-5, with D uncertain. Germline V CDR1 and CDR2: MDHEN, SYDVKM. V was trimmed by 1 base and J by 2 bases, leaving 11 bases between them. The CDR3 is 15 amino acids. CDR3 DNA sequence: TGTGCCAGCAGTTTATTTGTCGTGAGGCAAGAGACCCAGTACTTC. Encoded protein: CASSLFVVRQETQYF.

This clonotype was seen only a few times. The V call is TRBV20-1, the J call TRBJ2-3; D possibly corresponds to TRBD2 (5 bases). In germline, CDR1 is DFQATT, CDR2 SNEGSKA (reference sequence). The CDR3 is 15 amino acids. V lost 3 bases to trimming and J lost 3 bases, with 16 bases between them. This chain's CDR3 is CSASRVGVGTDTQYF. The DNA of the CDR3 is TGCAGTGCTAGTAGGGTCGGGGTCGGAACAGATACGCAGTATTTT.

The V and J genes are TRBV4-3 and TRBJ2-6, with a possible D match to TRBD1 (5 bases). This CDR3 is 21 amino acids long. Germline values: CDR1 LGHNA, CDR2 YSLEER. The V end was cut by 0 bases, the J end by 0 bases, with 21 bases between. The DNA of the CDR3 is TGCGCCAGCAGCCAAGATGCGGTAGGGCGCAGGGCTATCTCTGGGGCCAACGTCCTGACTTTC. As protein: CASSQDAVGRRAISGANVLTF.

This clonotype was counted a few times. This chain connects TRBV6-6 to TRBJ2-1; 10 bases fit TRBD2. CDR3 length: 16 amino acids. The V and J ends lost 2 bases and 6 bases, in that order; junction bases with no gene match: 7. CDR1 and CDR2 from the germline V gene are MNHNY and SVGAGI (reference sequence). For the CDR3, the DNA is TGTGCCAGCAGTTACGCTAGCGGGGGAACCTCCAATGAGCAGTTCTTC. It codes for CASSYASGGTSNEQFF.

This clonotype has only a few counts. V is TRBV7-6 and J is TRBJ2-6; 9 bases are shared with TRBD1. Germline V gives CDR1 SGHVS, CDR2 FNYEAQ. Losses at the gene ends were 10 bases for V and 0 bases for J; bases not matched to a gene: 13. This CDR3 spans 18 amino acids. CDR3 region: CATEQPGQGYSGANVLTF. The CDR3 DNA sequence: TGTGCCACGGAACAACCGGGACAGGGCTACTCTGGGGCCAACGTCCTGACTTTC.

This clonotype was seen many times. The chain combines TRBV4-3 with TRBJ2-6; D ambiguous. This CDR3 contains 15 residues. V gave up 0 bases and J gave up 2 bases, with 5 bases separating them. Germline lookup yields CDR1 LGHNA and CDR2 YSLEER. Written as DNA, the CDR3 is TGCGCCAGCAGCCAAGATGGGACTGGGGCCAACGTCCTGACTTTC. Protein sequence: CASSQDGTGANVLTF.

This chain links TRBV5-5 with TRBJ1-4; weak D call: TRBD1 (6 bases). The length of the CDR3 is 14 residues. Trimming took 7 bases from V and 4 from J, leaving 14 bases between them. CDR1 and CDR2 (germline): SGHKS, YYEKEE (reference sequence). CDR3 bases: TGTGCCAGCGGAAGCGGACAGAATAATGAAAAACTGTTTTTT. It specifies CASGSGQNNEKLFF. Using reference TRBV5-5 and TRBJ1-4 for the parts outside the CDR3, the full variable domain is DAGVTQSPTHLIKTRGQQVTLRCSPISGHKSVSWYQQVLGQGPQFIFQYYEKEERGRGNFPDRFSARQFPNYSSELNVNALLLGDSALYLCASGSGQNNEKLFFGSGTQLSVL.

This chain joins TRBV7-3 and TRBJ2-1; 8 bases are shared with TRBD2. The CDR3 is 15 amino acids. Germline-derived CDR1 and CDR2 are SGHTA and FQGTGA. Losses at the gene ends were 2 bases for V and 9 bases for J; bases not matched to a gene: 9. In DNA form, the CDR3 reads TGTGCCAGCAGCTTATCCGCGGGAGGAGGACGTGAGCAGTTCTTC. This encodes CASSLSAGGGREQFF.

V gene TRBV10-3 combines with J gene TRBJ2-5; 13 bases line up with TRBD2. V lost 4 bases to trimming and J lost 3 bases; unmatched junction nucleotides: 11. The CDR3 length is 18 residues. Germline-derived CDR1 and CDR2 are ENHRY and SYGVKD. The CDR3 reads CAISGTSGGETKKETQYF. In DNA, the CDR3 is TGTGCCATCAGTGGGACTAGCGGGGGTGAAACTAAAAAAGAGACCCAGTACTTC.

Only a few counts were recorded for this clonotype. The V and J genes are TRBV13 and TRBJ2-5; 7 bases map to TRBD1. The CDR3 totals 18 residues. The trim removed 8 bases at V and 3 bases at J, leaving 21 bases unmatched. Germline V gene sequence: CDR1 PRHDT, CDR2 FYEKMQ (reference sequence). CDR3 loop: CASCSGHRRYGTEETQYF. The DNA for the CDR3 is TGTGCCAGCTGTTCAGGTCATCGCCGATATGGGACAGAAGAGACCCAGTACTTC. Supplemented by reference TRBV13 and TRBJ2-5, the full variable domain reads AAGVIQSPRHLIKEKRETATLKCYPIPRHDTVYWYQQGPGQDPQFLISFYEKMQSDKGSIPDRFSAQQFSDYHSELNMSSLELGDSALYFCASCSGHRRYGTEETQYFGPGTRLLVL.

The chain couples TRBV27 to TRBJ2-7; 8 positions match TRBD1. Trimming removed 2 bases from V and 7 bases from J; junction bases left unmatched: 4. Germline loops: CDR1 MNHEY, CDR2 SMNVEV (reference sequence). The CDR3 covers 13 residues. CDR3 protein: CASSLTGDREQYF. The DNA of the CDR3 is TGTGCCAGCAGTTTAACGGGGGACAGGGAGCAGTACTTC.

The J gene is TRBJ2-1, the V gene TRBV19; TRBD2 matches 10 bases. Germline-derived CDR1 and CDR2 are LNHDA and SQIVND (reference sequence). The V segment lost 2 bases and the J segment 8 bases; nucleotides outside the gene matches: 3. The CDR3 extends over 14 amino acids. As DNA, the CDR3 is TGTGCCAGTAGTATAACTAGCGGGATCGATGAGCAGTTCTTC. The encoded protein is CASSITSGIDEQFF. Full variable domain (remainder filled in from reference TRBV19 and TRBJ2-1): DGGITQSPKYLFRKEGQNVTLSCEQNLNHDAMYWYRQDPGQGLRLIYYSQIVNDFQKGDIAEGYSVSREKKESFPLTVTSAQKNPTAFYLCASSITSGIDEQFFGPGTRLTVL.

With respect to this clonotype: This sequence may be a read error, since a much larger clone differs from it by one base. V usage is TRBV29-1 and J usage is TRBJ2-5; D gene uncertain. Per germline, CDR1 SQVTM and CDR2 ANQGSEA. V lost 4 bases and J lost 5, with 5 bases in between. The CDR3 is made up of 10 amino acids. The DNA for the CDR3 is TGCAGCGTTGTCGCGGAGACCCAGTACTTC. As protein: CSVVAETQYF.

The chain links TRBV12-3 or TRBV12-4 to TRBJ1-1; D remains ambiguous. Trimming stripped 7 bases from V and 4 bases from J, with 7 bases between. The length of the CDR3 is 11 residues. In DNA, the CDR3 is TGTGCCAGCACCCAGGTCACTGAAGCTTTCTTT. It codes for CASTQVTEAFF.

The chain has TRBV3-1 and TRBJ2-1; weak D call: TRBD2 (6 bases). Trimming removed 4 bases from V and 9 bases from J, with 19 bases in between. Germline-derived CDR1 and CDR2 are LGHDT and YNNKEL (reference sequence). This CDR3 region has 15 residues. This chain's CDR3 is CASSPQVGGGREQFF. CDR3 DNA: TGTGCCAGCAGCCCTCAGGTCGGGGGAGGTCGTGAGCAGTTCTTC.